Following are 29 T cell receptor beta chains from one sample sequenced in a study of blood T cell repertoires in COVID-19. Measured with immunoSEQ multiplex PCR; TCRdb has only the in-frame clones, and not every one. The data contain around 250,000 clones, more than 75% of them singletons. Source material: peripheral blood. The receptors were sampled from a man older than 75 with acute or convalescent COVID-19.

A few counts support this clone. This CDR3 is CASRLDSANEKLFF. The CDR3 nucleotides are TGTGCCAGCAGACTCGACAGCGCTAATGAAAAACTGTTTTTT. The chain joins TRBV4-2 to TRBJ1-4, with TRBD1 as a possible D gene (5 bases). The germline V and J ends were trimmed by 6 bases and 3 bases, with 11 bases remaining between them. From germline, CDR1 is LGHNA and CDR2 YNFKEQ. The CDR3 is 14 amino acids.

The gene calls are TRBV19 and TRBJ1-6; D is possibly TRBD1 (6 bases). CDR3 length: 14 amino acids. Trimming removed 3 bases at V and 8 bases at J, with 11 bases between. Looked up from germline, CDR1 is LNHDA and CDR2 is SQIVND (reference sequence). In nucleotides, the CDR3 is TGTGCCAGTAGTATCGACAGGCCATATTCACCCCTCCACTTT. It encodes CASSIDRPYSPLHF.

The V gene is TRBV5-1, the J gene TRBJ2-2; 10 bases are shared with TRBD2. This CDR3 has 15 residues. Germline CDR1 reads SGHRS; CDR2 reads YFSETQ. Trimming took 3 bases from V and 7 from J; bases not matched to a gene: 6. The CDR3 DNA is TGCGCCAGCAGCTCGGTAGCGGGGGGCTTCGGGGAGCTGTTTTTT. This sequence encodes CASSSVAGGFGELFF.

The rearrangement joins TRBV3-1 (or the pseudogene TRBV3-2) to TRBJ1-2; no clear D. Germline assignment: CDR1 LGHDT and CDR2 YNNKEL (reference sequence). V lost 2 bases and J lost 5, with 12 bases in between. The length of the CDR3 is 14 residues. In DNA form, the CDR3 reads TGTGCCAGCAGCCAATCTACAGCTTCTTATGGCTACACCTTC. Encoded protein: CASSQSTASYGYTF.

The chain couples TRBV6-6 to TRBJ1-1; no definite D call. In germline, CDR1 is MNHNY, CDR2 SVGAGI (reference sequence). Trimming took off 7 bases at V and 7 bases at J, with 7 bases between the two ends. CDR3 length: 10 residues. The CDR3: CASNGGEAFF. CDR3 DNA sequence: TGTGCCAGCAATGGAGGTGAAGCTTTCTTT.

This clone was seen a single time. This sequence joins TRBV24-1 and TRBJ2-2, with D possibly being TRBD1 (6 bases). The length of the CDR3 is 14 residues. Germline V gene lookup returns CDR1 KGHDR and CDR2 SFDVKD. V was clipped by 6 bases and J by 4 bases, with 11 bases between them. Written as DNA, the CDR3 is TGTGCCACCAGTCCAGGGGTCTTCACCGGGGAGCTGTTTTTT. Protein sequence: CATSPGVFTGELFF.

This clone was counted a single time. The chain is built from TRBV5-6 and TRBJ1-2, with D tentatively TRBD1 (5 bases). The CDR3 has 13 residues. Per germline, CDR1 SGHDT and CDR2 YYEEEE. Trimming removed 5 bases from V and 6 bases from J, with 14 bases in between. CDR3 sequence (DNA): TGTGCCAGCAGGAAGCGGGGCCAGGATGGCTACACCTTC. Its translation: CASRKRGQDGYTF.

This chain links TRBV11-2 with TRBJ1-6; 10 positions agree with TRBD1. The V gene's germline CDR1 is SGHAT and CDR2 FQNNGV. This CDR3 region has 16 residues. V lost 5 bases, J lost 7 bases, and 8 bases stayed unmatched. CDR3 nucleotide sequence: TGTGCCAGCAGCGACACCCCGGGACAGGGGAATTCACCCCTCCACTTT. This sequence encodes CASSDTPGQGNSPLHF.

V and J are TRBV19 and TRBJ1-2, with D uncertain. V lost 3 bases to trimming and J lost 8 bases, with 13 bases between them. The CDR3 has 13 amino acids. Germline CDR1 LNHDA, CDR2 SQIVND (reference sequence). Here the CDR3 DNA reads TGTGCCAGTAGTATTGATTCAGGCCGCGGCTACACCTTC. Amino acid sequence: CASSIDSGRGYTF.

The rearrangement links TRBV7-9 to TRBJ2-3, with a weak D call TRBD1 (6 bases). The CDR3 is made up of 17 amino acids. The V and J ends lost 5 bases and 0 bases respectively, with 18 bases between them. Germline assignment: CDR1 SEHNR and CDR2 FQNEAQ (reference sequence). The CDR3 loop reads CASSRSRGQHSTDTQYF. The DNA for the CDR3 is TGTGCCAGCAGCCGCTCTAGAGGACAGCATAGCACAGATACGCAGTATTTT. The whole variable domain, filled in from reference TRBV7-9 and TRBJ2-3, reads DTGVSQNPRHKITKRGQNVTFRCDPISEHNRLYWYRQTLGQGPEFLTYFQNEAQLEKSRLLSDRFSAERPKGSFSTLEIQRTEQGDSAMYLCASSRSRGQHSTDTQYFGPGTRLTVL.

V gene TRBV6-1 combines with J gene TRBJ2-3; no clear D. This CDR3 has 13 residues. V gave up 0 bases and J gave up 5 bases, with 6 bases separating them. Germline lookup yields CDR1 MNHNS and CDR2 SASEGT. CDR3 nucleotides: TGTGCCAGCAGTGAAGCTTCCCGAGATACGCAGTATTTT. Translated: CASSEASRDTQYF.

CDR3 amino acids: CASSRGLTGSSNQPQHF. Here the CDR3 DNA reads TGTGCCAGCAGCCGGGGGTTGACAGGGTCGAGCAATCAGCCCCAGCATTTT. The V gene is TRBV7-9, the J gene TRBJ1-5; 7 nucleotides align to TRBD1. J was trimmed by 1 base and V by 5 bases; bases with no gene match: 11. The CDR3 totals 17 residues. Germline V gene sequence: CDR1 SEHNR, CDR2 FQNEAQ (reference sequence).

The chain has TRBV3-1 (or the pseudogene TRBV3-2) and TRBJ1-4, with no clear D. The germline gives CDR1 LGHDT, CDR2 YNNKEL (reference sequence). Trimming removed 4 bases at V and 7 bases at J, with 13 bases between. This CDR3 contains 14 residues. For the CDR3, the DNA is TGTGCCAGCAGCCCAGTATTGATGCCTGAAAAACTGTTTTTT. As protein: CASSPVLMPEKLFF.

This chain connects TRBV9 to TRBJ1-2; the match to TRBD1 covers 8 bases. The CDR3 consists of 14 residues. The V and J ends lost 0 bases and 6 bases, in that order; junction bases with no gene match: 4. CDR1 and CDR2 from the germline V gene are SGDLS and YYNGEE. The CDR3 nucleotides are TGTGCCAGCAGCGTAGCGAACAGGGGGGATGGCTACACCTTC. Translated: CASSVANRGDGYTF. Supplemented by reference TRBV9 and TRBJ1-2, the full variable domain reads DSGVTQTPKHLITATGQRVTLRCSPRSGDLSVYWYQQSLDQGLQFLIQYYNGEERAKGNILERFSAQQFPDLHSELNLSSLELGDSALYFCASSVANRGDGYTFGSGTRLTVV.

V gene TRBV9 combines with J gene TRBJ2-7; D gene ambiguous. V was shortened by 4 bases and J by 1 base, with 6 bases between the two germline ends. The germline gives CDR1 SGDLS, CDR2 YYNGEE. The CDR3 loop spans 12 amino acids. Here the CDR3 DNA reads TGTGCCAGCAGCCACGGTTCCTACGAGCAGTACTTC. Encoded protein: CASSHGSYEQYF. The full variable domain, in which reference TRBV9 and TRBJ2-7 provide the parts outside the CDR3, is DSGVTQTPKHLITATGQRVTLRCSPRSGDLSVYWYQQSLDQGLQFLIQYYNGEERAKGNILERFSAQQFPDLHSELNLSSLELGDSALYFCASSHGSYEQYFGPGTRLTVT.

This clone has just one count. This rearrangement joins TRBV7-2 to TRBJ1-2, with TRBD1 identical over 8 bases. Germline-derived CDR1 and CDR2 are SGHTA and FQGNSA. This CDR3 is built from 13 residues. V lost 5 bases to trimming and J lost 4 bases; unmatched junction nucleotides: 3. CDR3 DNA: TGTGCCAGCAGCCCAGGACAGGGCTATGGCTACACCTTC. Amino acids: CASSPGQGYGYTF.

The V gene is TRBV19, the J gene TRBJ1-5; the D gene is possibly TRBD1 (5 bases). Trimming pared 4 bases from V and 4 bases from J, leaving 17 bases between. Per the germline V gene, CDR1 is LNHDA and CDR2 is SQIVND (reference sequence). The CDR3 length is 16 residues. CDR3 in amino acids: CASSTNPWRGNQPQHF. The CDR3 DNA is TGTGCCAGTAGTACCAACCCGTGGAGGGGAAATCAGCCCCAGCATTTT.

The chain has TRBV6-6 and TRBJ1-4; TRBD1 aligns across 8 bases. The CDR3 runs to 15 residues. V shed 8 bases and J 7 bases; nucleotides not matched to a gene: 12. The germline V gene encodes CDR1 MNHNY and CDR2 SVGAGI (reference sequence). The DNA for the CDR3 is TGTGCCAGCCCCCCGGCAGGGGGCGATGGTGAAAAACTGTTTTTT. The encoded protein is CASPPAGGDGEKLFF.

The chain combines TRBV11-2 with TRBJ2-3, with D unclear. Trimming left V 2 bases short and J 1 base short, with 4 bases between. Germline CDR1 is SGHAT and CDR2 is FQNNGV. This CDR3 comprises 13 residues. CDR3 protein: CASSLQGTDTQYF. CDR3 coding DNA: TGTGCCAGCAGCTTACAGGGCACAGATACGCAGTATTTT. The full variable domain, its missing parts supplied by reference TRBV11-2 and TRBJ2-3, is EAGVAQSPRYKIIEKRQSVAFWCNPISGHATLYWYQQILGQGPKLLIQFQNNGVVDDSQLPKDRFSAERLKGVDSTLKIQPAKLEDSAVYLCASSLQGTDTQYFGPGTRLTVL.

The DNA of the CDR3 is TGTGCCAGCAGCTCCTACAGGACAGGGCTGTTTTTT. This sequence encodes CASSSYRTGLFF. The chain is built from TRBV11-2 and TRBJ2-2; 7 nucleotides line up with TRBD1. V was clipped by 4 bases and J by 13 bases; unmatched bases: 6. In germline, CDR1 is SGHAT, CDR2 FQNNGV. CDR3 length equals 12 residues.

The chain couples TRBV19 to TRBJ1-1; tentatively, D is TRBD1 (5 bases). Trimming took 7 bases from V and 0 from J, leaving 18 bases between them. This CDR3 has 16 residues. CDR1 is LNHDA and CDR2 is SQIVND in the germline V gene (reference sequence). CDR3 nucleotide sequence: TGTGCCAGTACCACTTACGCGGGACGGCTGAACACTGAAGCTTTCTTT. Translating it yields CASTTYAGRLNTEAFF.

The rearrangement uses TRBV7-2 and TRBJ2-6; 9 bases fit TRBD1. The CDR3 totals 16 residues. The V gene's germline CDR1 is SGHTA and CDR2 FQGNSA. V was pared by 4 bases and J by 4 bases, with 5 bases of the junction left unmatched. CDR3 region: CASSSYRGPGANVLTF. The CDR3, as DNA: TGTGCCAGCAGCTCTTACAGGGGGCCCGGGGCCAACGTCCTGACTTTC.

The J gene is TRBJ2-1, the V gene TRBV6-5; tentatively, D is TRBD1 (5 bases). Germline CDR1 reads MNHEY; CDR2 reads SVGAGI. Deletions cut 2 bases from V and 4 bases from J, with 12 bases between. CDR3 length equals 15 residues. The DNA for the CDR3 is TGTGCCAGCAGTTACGGCCAGGGTCTATACAATGAGCAGTTCTTC. Its protein is CASSYGQGLYNEQFF.

The chain is built from TRBV29-1 and TRBJ2-5; 7 nucleotides match TRBD2. CDR3 size: 13 residues. J was trimmed by 4 bases and V by 4 bases; bases with no gene match: 6. The germline V gene encodes CDR1 SQVTM and CDR2 ANQGSEA. As DNA, the CDR3 is TGCAGCGTTGCAAAGGGCGGGGGAGAGACCCAGTACTTC. Translating it yields CSVAKGGGETQYF. Full variable domain (remainder filled in from reference TRBV29-1 and TRBJ2-5): SAVISQKPSRDICQRGTSLTIQCQVDSQVTMMFWYRQQPGQSLTLIATANQGSEATYESGFVIDKFPISRPNLTFSTLTVSNMSPEDSSIYLCSVAKGGGETQYFGPGTRLLVL.

This chain uses TRBV15 with TRBJ2-3, with TRBD2 as a possible D gene (6 bases). V shed 4 bases and J shed 0 bases, with 11 bases lying between them. Germline V CDR1 and CDR2: LNHNV, YYDKDF (reference sequence). This CDR3 is built from 15 residues. CDR3 region: CATSIGLSSTDTQYF. The CDR3 DNA sequence: TGTGCCACCAGCATCGGACTATCTAGCACAGATACGCAGTATTTT. Full variable domain (outside the CDR3, taken from reference TRBV15 and TRBJ2-3): DAMVIQNPRYQVTQFGKPVTLSCSQTLNHNVMYWYQQKSSQAPKLLFHYYDKDFNNEADTPDNFQSRRPNTSFCFLDIRSPGLGDTAMYLCATSIGLSSTDTQYFGPGTRLTVL.

This chain joins TRBV28 and TRBJ2-7, with D tentatively TRBD1 (5 bases). CDR1 and CDR2 from the germline V gene are MDHEN and SYDVKM. The CDR3 runs 12 residues. CDR3 sequence: CASETVSYEQYF. Here the CDR3 DNA reads TGTGCAAGCGAGACAGTCTCCTACGAGCAGTACTTC.

The chain joins TRBV5-4 to TRBJ2-2; TRBD2 aligns across 11 bases. Losses at the gene ends were 4 bases for V and 5 bases for J; bases not matched to a gene: 7. Germline assignment: CDR1 SGHNT and CDR2 YYREEE (reference sequence). There are 16 residues in the CDR3. The CDR3 here is CASSPTSGRETGELFF. The CDR3 region has the DNA TGTGCCAGCAGCCCAACTAGCGGGAGAGAAACCGGGGAGCTGTTTTTT.

This chain links TRBV18 with TRBJ1-6; 8 bases map to TRBD1. In germline, CDR1 is KGHSH, CDR2 LQKENI. This CDR3 contains 15 residues. The J segment lost 10 bases and the V segment lost 2 bases, leaving 7 bases of the junction unmatched. CDR3 coding DNA: TGTGCCAGCTCACCAGGACAGGGAGGCGAATCACCCCTCCACTTT. Encoded protein: CASSPGQGGESPLHF.

The J gene is TRBJ1-5, the V gene TRBV11-2; D unresolved. Germline CDR1 and CDR2: SGHAT and FQNNGV. V lost 2 bases to trimming and J lost 1 base, with 6 bases between them. The CDR3 runs 14 residues. The CDR3 loop is CASSLSTSNQPQHF. The CDR3 DNA reads TGTGCCAGCAGCTTATCCACAAGCAATCAGCCCCAGCATTTT. Full variable domain (missing parts from reference TRBV11-2 and TRBJ1-5): EAGVAQSPRYKIIEKRQSVAFWCNPISGHATLYWYQQILGQGPKLLIQFQNNGVVDDSQLPKDRFSAERLKGVDSTLKIQPAKLEDSAVYLCASSLSTSNQPQHFGDGTRLSIL.